The 9 T cell receptor beta chains presented below share a single source sample, sequenced in a study of circulating and synovial CD4+ cells in juvenile arthritis. TCRdb's table, derived via immunoSEQ multiplex PCR, lists solely in-frame clones and lacks some. The sample has tens of thousands of clones, around 95% seen once; the top ten hold roughly 0.2%. Material: CD4+ T cells from blood. The source is a human donor with juvenile idiopathic arthritis.

The J gene is TRBJ1-1, the V gene TRBV5-4; D might be TRBD1 (5 bases). Per the germline V gene, CDR1 is SGHNT and CDR2 is YYREEE (reference sequence). This CDR3 has 14 amino acids. Trimming stripped 0 bases from V and 5 bases from J, with 11 bases between. The CDR3 nucleotides read TGTGCCAGCAGCTTGGGGGGACTGGGTACTGAAGCTTTCTTT. Its protein product is CASSLGGLGTEAFF.

The J gene is TRBJ1-5, the V gene TRBV2, with a possible D match to TRBD1 (5 bases). The V end was cut by 8 bases, the J end by 0 bases, with 14 bases between. This CDR3 is 15 amino acids long. Germline V lookup: CDR1 SNHLY, CDR2 FYNNEI. As DNA, the CDR3 is TGTGCCAGCTCGGGGGAGGGGCATAGCAATCAGCCCCAGCATTTT. It yields the protein CASSGEGHSNQPQHF.

The rearrangement uses TRBV18 and TRBJ1-2; TRBD1 aligns across 12 bases. With V trimmed by 4 bases and J by 1 base, 7 bases remained unmatched. From germline, CDR1 is KGHSH and CDR2 LQKENI. The CDR3 consists of 17 residues. In nucleotides, the CDR3 is TGTGCCAGCTCACTAAGCGGGACAGGGGGCCTTAACTATGGCTACACCTTC. Translation: CASSLSGTGGLNYGYTF.

V and J are TRBV6-1 and TRBJ1-2; 9 nucleotides agree with TRBD1. V gave up 6 bases and J gave up 4 bases; unmatched junction bases: 9. The CDR3 contains 15 residues. CDR1 and CDR2 (germline): MNHNS, SASEGT. CDR3: CASRDRGEAGYGYTF. The CDR3 DNA is TGTGCCAGCAGGGACAGGGGAGAAGCGGGCTATGGCTACACCTTC.

J is TRBJ2-4 and V is TRBV14; 8 bases match TRBD2. CDR3 length equals 13 residues. The junction had 3 bases not matched to a gene; V was cut back by 3 bases and J by 8 bases. Germline CDR1 and CDR2: SGHDN and FVKESK. The CDR3 DNA follows: TGTGCCAGCAGCCAGCGGGGGGCGGACATTCAGTACTTC. Translation: CASSQRGADIQYF.

This clone occurred once. A junction end diverges from the germline sequence, so it may reflect a read error. This sample includes further DNA sequences coding for the same CDR3. The V and J genes are TRBV4-1 and TRBJ1-6; TRBD1 matches at 8 bases. CDR1 is MGHRA, CDR2 YSYEKL, per germline. The CDR3 covers 15 residues. CDR3 DNA sequence: TGCGCCAGCAGCCAAGGGACAGGGAACAATTCCCCCCTCCACTTT. This codes for CASSQGTGNNSPLHF.

The chain recombines TRBV5-1 with TRBJ2-2, with 11 positions matching TRBD2. The junction had 18 bases not matched to a gene; V was cut back by 4 bases and J by 7 bases. The CDR3 sequence is 19 residues long. CDR1 is SGHRS and CDR2 is YFSETQ in the germline V gene. The CDR3 DNA reads TGCGCCAGCAGCAGCTCCGGGACTAGCGGTTACCCCCTGGGCGGGGAGCTGTTTTTT. Translation: CASSSSGTSGYPLGGELFF.

This chain links TRBV18 with TRBJ1-5; TRBD1 agrees at 8 bases. The V gene end was trimmed by 6 bases and the J gene end by 4 bases; junction bases not matched to a gene: 11. This CDR3 is 16 amino acids long. Germline CDR1 KGHSH, CDR2 LQKENI. DNA of the CDR3: TGTGCCAGCTCGCAAGGCAGGGGGCTTTTTAATCAGCCCCAGCATTTT. Amino acids: CASSQGRGLFNQPQHF.

The genes are TRBV5-4 and TRBJ2-3, with 11 bases fitting TRBD2. The CDR3 runs to 15 residues. Germline V CDR1 and CDR2: SGHNT, YYREEE (reference sequence). Trimming removed 3 bases from V and 1 base from J; junction bases left unmatched: 1. The CDR3 DNA sequence: TGTGCCAGCAGCTCGGGACTAGCGGGCACAGATACGCAGTATTTT. It yields the protein CASSSGLAGTDTQYF.